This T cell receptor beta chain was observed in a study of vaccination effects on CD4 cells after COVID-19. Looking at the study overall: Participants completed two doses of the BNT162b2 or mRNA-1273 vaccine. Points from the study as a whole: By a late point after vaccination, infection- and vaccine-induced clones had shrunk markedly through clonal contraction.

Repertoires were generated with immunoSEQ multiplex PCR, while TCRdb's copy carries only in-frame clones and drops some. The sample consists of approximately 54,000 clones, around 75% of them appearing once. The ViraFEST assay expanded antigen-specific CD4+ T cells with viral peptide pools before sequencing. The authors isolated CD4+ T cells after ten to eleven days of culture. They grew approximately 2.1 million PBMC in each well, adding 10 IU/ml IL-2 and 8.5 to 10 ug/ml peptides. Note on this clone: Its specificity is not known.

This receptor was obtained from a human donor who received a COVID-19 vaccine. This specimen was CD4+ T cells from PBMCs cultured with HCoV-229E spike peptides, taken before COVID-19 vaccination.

CDR3 loop: CASSLSYSGKTGTEAFF. As DNA, the CDR3 is TGCGCCAGCAGCTTGAGTTATTCGGGGAAGACGGGAACTGAAGCTTTCTTT. This chain uses TRBV5-1 with TRBJ1-1; D call uncertain. The CDR3 is made up of 17 amino acids. Looked up from germline, CDR1 is SGHRS and CDR2 is YFSETQ. V gave up 1 base and J gave up 5 bases, with 21 bases separating them.